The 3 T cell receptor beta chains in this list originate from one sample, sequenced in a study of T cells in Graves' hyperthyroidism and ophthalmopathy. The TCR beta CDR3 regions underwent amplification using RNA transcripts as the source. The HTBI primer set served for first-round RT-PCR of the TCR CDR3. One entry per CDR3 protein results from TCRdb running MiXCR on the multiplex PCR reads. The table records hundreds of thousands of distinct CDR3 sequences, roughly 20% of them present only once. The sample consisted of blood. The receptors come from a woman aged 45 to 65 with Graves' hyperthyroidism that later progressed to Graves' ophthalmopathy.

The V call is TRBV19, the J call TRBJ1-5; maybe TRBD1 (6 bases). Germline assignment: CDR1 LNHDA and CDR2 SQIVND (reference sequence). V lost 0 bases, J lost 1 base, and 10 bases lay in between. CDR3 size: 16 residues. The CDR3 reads CASSIEGAWSNQPQHF. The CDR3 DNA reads TGTGCCAGTAGTATAGAGGGGGCATGGAGCAATCAGCCCCAGCATTTT.

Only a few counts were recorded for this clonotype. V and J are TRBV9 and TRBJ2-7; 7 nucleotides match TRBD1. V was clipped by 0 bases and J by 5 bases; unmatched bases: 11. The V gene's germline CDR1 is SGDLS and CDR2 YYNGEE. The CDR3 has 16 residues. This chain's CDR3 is CASSVDRGGTFDEQYF. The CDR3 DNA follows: TGTGCCAGCAGCGTAGACAGGGGCGGAACGTTCGACGAGCAGTACTTC.

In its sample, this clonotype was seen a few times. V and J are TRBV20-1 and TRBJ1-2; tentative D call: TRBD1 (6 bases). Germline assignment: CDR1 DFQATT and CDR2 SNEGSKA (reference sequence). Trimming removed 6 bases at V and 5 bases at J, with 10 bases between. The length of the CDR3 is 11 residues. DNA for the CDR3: TGCAGTGCGACTGGACAGTATGGCTACACCTTC. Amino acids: CSATGQYGYTF.